Below are 22 T cell receptor beta chains sequenced from a single sample in a study of a mutant IDH1 vaccine in newly diagnosed glioma. Their target antigens are unknown. The repertoire was sequenced with immunoSEQ multiplex PCR; TCRdb's copy has only in-frame clones and lacks some. The sample yields tens of thousands of clones, roughly 78% seen once. Noted time point: week 23, last vaccination. Each dose of the vaccine consisted of 300 ug of mutant IDH1 20-mer peptide, with topical imiquimod. The source was PBMCs, collected from a glioma patient whose treatment included an IDH1 peptide vaccine. These receptors all come from a man aged 25-45 years with glioma.

This clone appeared once. The J gene is TRBJ1-3, the V gene TRBV5-1; tentatively, D is TRBD1 (5 bases). CDR1 and CDR2 (germline): SGHRS, YFSETQ. Trimming pared 7 bases from V and 0 bases from J, leaving 14 bases between. The CDR3 is 15 amino acids. The CDR3, as DNA: TGCGCCAGCTCGACAGCTCCCTTCTCTGGAAACACCATATATTTT. This gives the protein CASSTAPFSGNTIYF.

Concerning this clone itself: A read error may produce the germline difference seen at one junction end. The chain combines TRBV19 with TRBJ1-4; D unresolved. Germline CDR1 reads LNHDA; CDR2 reads SQIVND (reference sequence). The CDR3 covers 13 residues. The CDR3 DNA is TGTGCCAGTAGTATAGATCTATTGGGGTGGCCGATTTTT. Encoded protein: CASSIDLLGWPIF.

The rearrangement uses TRBV29-1 and TRBJ2-5, with 9 bases that match TRBD2. The J call may be incorrect, as the DNA end agrees better with TRBJ2-7. The CDR3 covers 14 residues. The germline V gene encodes CDR1 SQVTM and CDR2 ANQGSEA. The CDR3 nucleotides are TGCAGTGTGAATGGTGGTAGCGGGAGCCACGAGCAGTACTTC. Translated: CSVNGGSGSHEQYF.

V usage is TRBV5-6 and J usage is TRBJ1-5; D gene unclear. Per germline, CDR1 SGHDT and CDR2 YYEEEE. V dropped 0 bases and J dropped 1 base, with 8 bases sitting between them. This CDR3 is 15 amino acids long. The CDR3 region is CASSLGLRSNQPQHF. The CDR3 bases are TGTGCCAGCAGCTTGGGACTGAGGAGCAATCAGCCCCAGCATTTT.

The chain employs TRBV5-1 and TRBJ2-7, with D perhaps matching TRBD2 (6 bases). Germline lookup yields CDR1 SGHRS and CDR2 YFSETQ. The CDR3 has 13 amino acids. V was pared by 8 bases and J by 5 bases, with 17 bases between. Written as DNA, the CDR3 is TGCGCCAGTACAGACTCCGGGGGAAACGAGCAGTACTTC. As protein: CASTDSGGNEQYF.

This sequence joins TRBV30 and TRBJ1-2; 9 bases map to TRBD1. CDR1 is GTSNPN, CDR2 SVGIG, per germline (reference sequence). The CDR3 covers 16 residues. The trim removed 4 bases at V and 8 bases at J, leaving 17 bases unmatched. DNA of the CDR3: TGTGCCTGGACCGCCGGGACAGGGAGGGAGGCGGGGGGCTACACCTTC. Protein product: CAWTAGTGREAGGYTF.

This clone was observed a handful of times. The chain couples TRBV27 to TRBJ1-2; weak D call: TRBD1 (5 bases). Germline V gives CDR1 MNHEY, CDR2 SMNVEV (reference sequence). V dropped 3 bases and J dropped 0 bases, with 17 bases sitting between them. The CDR3 totals 17 residues. CDR3 loop: CASSLVVGDGANYGYTF. The CDR3 nucleotides are TGTGCCAGCAGTTTGGTGGTCGGGGACGGAGCTAACTATGGCTACACCTTC.

The chain links TRBV10-3 to TRBJ2-3; no clear D. CDR3 length equals 14 residues. V was shortened by 7 bases and J by 0 bases, with 11 bases between the two germline ends. CDR1 is ENHRY and CDR2 is SYGVKD in the germline V gene. The CDR3 sequence: CAITVRPSTDTQYF. The CDR3 DNA follows: TGTGCCATCACGGTCCGGCCTAGCACAGATACGCAGTATTTT.

The chain links TRBV2 to TRBJ1-2; D unclear. V lost 7 bases, J lost 4 bases, and 25 bases lay in between. Looked up from germline, CDR1 is SNHLY and CDR2 is FYNNEI. This CDR3 contains 17 residues. Here the CDR3 reads CASTEGAAVDYIYGYTF. The CDR3 coding sequence is TGTGCCAGCACCGAGGGTGCAGCCGTAGACTACATCTATGGCTACACCTTC.

By proportion, this clone is medium-sized. This chain links TRBV19 with TRBJ1-4; D ambiguous. V lost 7 bases, J lost 8 bases, and 17 bases lay in between. The CDR3 loop spans 14 amino acids. From germline, CDR1 is LNHDA and CDR2 SQIVND (reference sequence). CDR3 protein: CASTILGPAEKLFF. The CDR3 region has the DNA TGTGCCAGTACCATATTAGGACCGGCAGAAAAACTGTTTTTT.

The gene calls are TRBV5-5 and TRBJ2-7, with TRBD1 identical over 11 bases. The V gene end was trimmed by 4 bases and the J gene end by 6 bases; junction bases not matched to a gene: 6. Germline CDR1 and CDR2: SGHKS and YYEKEE (reference sequence). The CDR3 runs to 14 residues. The CDR3 DNA is TGTGCCAGCAGCAAACCGGGACAGGGGGGCGAGCAGTACTTC. The encoded protein is CASSKPGQGGEQYF.

This chain uses TRBV4-1 with TRBJ2-7, with D tentatively TRBD2 (6 bases). V dropped 4 bases and J dropped 0 bases, with 13 bases sitting between them. The CDR3 is 15 amino acids. Germline V gene lookup returns CDR1 MGHRA and CDR2 YSYEKL. CDR3 region: CASSPRDSYSYEQYF. In DNA form, the CDR3 reads TGCGCCAGCAGCCCCCGGGACTCTTACTCCTACGAGCAGTACTTC.

V usage is TRBV6-6 and J usage is TRBJ2-1; no firm D call. Deletions cut 3 bases from V and 4 bases from J, with 10 bases between. CDR3 length: 14 residues. CDR1 MNHNY and CDR2 SVGAGI come from the germline V gene (reference sequence). The CDR3 here is CASSYLSGYNEQFF. The CDR3 DNA follows: TGTGCCAGCAGTTATCTCTCCGGGTACAATGAGCAGTTCTTC.

The sample holds one count of this clone. The V gene is TRBV6-5, the J gene TRBJ2-5; TRBD1 aligns across 9 bases. The V and J ends lost 2 bases and 3 bases, in that order; junction bases with no gene match: 4. In germline, CDR1 is MNHEY, CDR2 SVGAGI. This CDR3 spans 15 amino acids. In DNA form, the CDR3 reads TGTGCCAGCAGTTACGACGGGGACAGGGAAGAGACCCAGTACTTC. Translating gives CASSYDGDREETQYF.

This chain connects TRBV5-1 to TRBJ2-5, with D possibly matching TRBD1 (5 bases). Germline-derived CDR1 and CDR2 are SGHRS and YFSETQ. CDR3 size: 15 residues. V lost 2 bases to trimming and J lost 1 base, with 12 bases between them. For the CDR3, the DNA is TGCGCCAGCAGCTTCGGACATGGAGTCCAAGAGACCCAGTACTTC. Protein sequence: CASSFGHGVQETQYF.

V and J are TRBV19 and TRBJ1-5, with D perhaps matching TRBD1 (6 bases). This CDR3 is 16 amino acids long. CDR1 is LNHDA and CDR2 is SQIVND in the germline V gene (reference sequence). Trimming stripped 4 bases from V and 6 bases from J, with 19 bases between. This CDR3 is CASSSARTARGQPQHF. The CDR3 DNA sequence: TGTGCCAGTAGTAGCGCTCGGACAGCCAGGGGTCAGCCCCAGCATTTT.

The V and J genes are TRBV5-1 and TRBJ1-2, with 7 bases that match TRBD1. Germline CDR1 is SGHRS and CDR2 is YFSETQ. With V trimmed by 4 bases and J by 2 bases, 5 bases remained unmatched. The CDR3 has 14 amino acids. The CDR3 region is CASSVQGTNYGYTF. For the CDR3, the DNA is TGCGCCAGCAGCGTACAGGGGACAAACTATGGCTACACCTTC.

By proportion, this clone is large. This chain joins TRBV19 and TRBJ1-5, with D unresolved. CDR1 and CDR2 (germline): LNHDA, SQIVND (reference sequence). The germline V and J ends were trimmed by 1 base and 0 bases, with 10 bases remaining between them. The length of the CDR3 is 16 residues. CDR3 nucleotide sequence: TGTGCCAGTAGTATAGGGGGAGATGATAGCAATCAGCCCCAGCATTTT. It yields the protein CASSIGGDDSNQPQHF.

The rearrangement links TRBV23-1 to TRBJ2-7; D may match TRBD1 or TRBD2 (5 bases each). Being an ORF, TRBV23-1 has a function that is uncertain. V was trimmed by 0 bases and J by 2 bases, leaving 14 bases between them. This CDR3 has 16 residues. CDR3 in amino acids: CASSQSRGVPTYEQYF. DNA of the CDR3: TGCGCCAGCAGTCAATCGAGGGGAGTCCCGACCTACGAGCAGTACTTC.

This rearrangement joins TRBV5-1 to TRBJ2-5; either TRBD1 or TRBD2 may fit D (5 bases each). This CDR3 spans 18 amino acids. V lost 4 bases and J lost 1, with 23 bases in between. Looked up from germline, CDR1 is SGHRS and CDR2 is YFSETQ. CDR3 nucleotides: TGCGCCAGCAGCACCCCCGGGGCAGGTGACTTAAGCCAAGAGACCCAGTACTTC. Translated, it gives CASSTPGAGDLSQETQYF.

This clone has a handful of counts. V is TRBV5-1 and J is TRBJ1-1; no reliable D call. From germline, CDR1 is SGHRS and CDR2 YFSETQ. The CDR3 covers 13 residues. V was pared by 4 bases and J by 2 bases, with 9 bases between. The CDR3 bases are TGCGCCAGCAGCCCGGACGTTAACACTGAAGCTTTCTTT. Translating gives CASSPDVNTEAFF.

The rearrangement joins TRBV5-6 to TRBJ2-5; D is possibly TRBD1 (6 bases). The ends were cut back, 5 bases at V and 3 bases at J, with 17 bases in the middle. This CDR3 spans 15 amino acids. Germline-derived CDR1 and CDR2 are SGHDT and YYEEEE. CDR3 coding DNA: TGTGCCAGCAGTGCGCTCAGGGCAGGGGAAGAGACCCAGTACTTC. Encoded protein: CASSALRAGEETQYF.